The rows below give T cell receptor beta chains drawn from one sample of a study of blood T cell repertoires in COVID-19. The protocol was immunoSEQ multiplex PCR, while the TCRdb copy is restricted to in-frame clones and leaves out a portion. The sample lists 400,000 to 500,000 clones, roughly 88% occurring once. Sequencing was carried out using peripheral blood. The source of these receptors is a woman aged 30 to 39 with active or convalescent COVID-19. Each CDR3 is given without its conserved first and last residue.

V: TRBV7-6
J: TRBJ1-1
length: 12
CDR3: ASSSPPIDTEAF

V: TRBV18
J: TRBJ2-1
length: 12
CDR3: ASTTSGGYNEQF

V: TRBV4-1
J: TRBJ2-7
length: 13
CDR3: ASSQESSGGYEQY

V: TRBV3-1/TRBV3-2
J: TRBJ1-3
length: 12
CDR3: ASSQVGVGNTIY

V: TRBV18
J: TRBJ2-2
length: 13
CDR3: ASSLRQGAFGELF

V: TRBV5-6
J: TRBJ2-6
length: 13
CDR3: ASSLGPPPGNVLT

V: TRBV5-1
J: TRBJ2-5
length: 12
CDR3: ASSLVDRAVTQY

V: TRBV6-5
J: TRBJ1-1
length: 11
CDR3: ASGTAVNTEAF

V: TRBV20-1
J: TRBJ2-5
length: 9
CDR3: SARARETQY

V: TRBV19
J: TRBJ1-5
length: 13
CDR3: ASSRTQGGNQPQH

V: TRBV5-5
J: TRBJ1-4
length: 14
CDR3: ASSALQGSTNEKLF

V: TRBV10-1
J: TRBJ2-1
length: 13
CDR3: ASGQKGLTGHEQF

V: TRBV19
J: TRBJ2-3
length: 17
CDR3: ASSIQKKTSGRAADTQY

V: TRBV5-6
J: TRBJ2-7
length: 11
CDR3: ASSSNQGAEQY

V: TRBV18
J: TRBJ1-3
length: 16
CDR3: ASSPGSQDRVSGNTIY

V: TRBV27
J: TRBJ2-3
length: 14
CDR3: ASKDVGGGYPDTQY

V: TRBV20-1
J: TRBJ1-2
length: 9
CDR3: SARDPYGYT

V: TRBV11-3
J: TRBJ1-1
length: 12
CDR3: ASSLGGAGTEAF

V: TRBV6-5
J: TRBJ2-7
length: 14
CDR3: ASSYVRVPSSYEQY

V: TRBV19
J: TRBJ2-5
length: 13
CDR3: ASREEFASVETQY

V: TRBV19
J: TRBJ2-2
length: 14
CDR3: ASSIIWGQGVGELF

V: TRBV19
J: TRBJ1-5
length: 13
CDR3: ASSKGINSNQPQH

V: TRBV6-5
J: TRBJ1-5
length: 12
CDR3: ASKQADSNQPQH

V: TRBV19
J: TRBJ1-2
length: 13
CDR3: ASSTNLLDRDGYT

V: TRBV7-8
J: TRBJ2-3
length: 14
CDR3: ASIPVMRTSTDTQY

V: TRBV14
J: TRBJ2-7
length: 13
CDR3: ASSQPGGINNEQY

V: TRBV7-6
J: TRBJ2-3
length: 14
CDR3: ASSRPLAGVSDTQY

V: TRBV6-5
J: TRBJ2-7
length: 13
CDR3: ASSPSSGRVAEQY

V: TRBV10-3
J: TRBJ2-2
length: 10
CDR3: ATRGDTGELF

V: TRBV2
J: TRBJ1-1
length: 10
CDR3: ASTEDRAEAF

V: TRBV6-5
J: TRBJ1-2
length: 11
CDR3: ASRATGVYGYT

V: TRBV19
J: TRBJ1-1
length: 10
CDR3: ASNRGQSVAF

V: TRBV11-2
J: TRBJ2-1
length: 15
CDR3: ASSFRALAGGPDEQF

V: TRBV19
J: TRBJ1-1
length: 12
CDR3: ASRDRGLGTEAF

V: TRBV27
J: TRBJ1-5
length: 13
CDR3: ASSLSGRANQPQH

V: TRBV3-1/TRBV3-2
J: TRBJ1-5
length: 13
CDR3: ASSQVAGGNQPQH

V: TRBV5-3
J: TRBJ2-5
length: 14
CDR3: ARSCFGQGEGETQY

V: TRBV27
J: TRBJ1-2
length: 10
CDR3: ASSLAGDGYT

V: TRBV5-1
J: TRBJ2-3
length: 15
CDR3: ASSVETSGRAGDTQY

V: TRBV19
J: TRBJ1-2
length: 13
CDR3: ASTSGRGQDYGYT

V: TRBV5-4
J: TRBJ1-5
length: 12
CDR3: ASSAGPDNQPQH

V: TRBV6-5
J: TRBJ1-2
length: 12
CDR3: ASRPPQGNYGYT

V: TRBV11-2
J: TRBJ2-1
length: 16
CDR3: ASSLDFPWESSYNEQF

V: TRBV27
J: TRBJ2-1
length: 12
CDR3: ASSWGTEPNEQF

V: TRBV20-1
J: TRBJ2-2
length: 15
CDR3: SASGGSGESNTGELF

V: TRBV5-1
J: TRBJ2-1
length: 13
CDR3: ASSLEAGTYNEQF